This T cell receptor beta chain was sequenced in a study of cytomegalovirus exposure and HLA in healthy donors. Study background: Sequencing of approximately 190 million T cells in an earlier analysis found approximately 120 million unique TCR beta sequences. Broader study findings: Per a later analysis, HLA-associated TCR beta chains showed more clonal expansion than other, equally common TCR beta chains.

Both 60 Vbeta primers and 13 Jbeta primers went into the PCR. Data came from immunoSEQ multiplex PCR; TCRdb stores just in-frame clones and leaves some out. Its clone listing holds some 76,000 clones. This CDR3 contains 15 residues. With V trimmed by 1 base and J by 5 bases, 3 bases remained unmatched. The germline gives CDR1 MGHRA, CDR2 YSYEKL. Comments on this clone: Antigen: not known.

The sequenced material came from PBMCs. The clonotype originates from a boy aged 5-17 years in good health and CMV-seronegative. This chain links TRBV4-1 with TRBJ2-2, with 8 bases that match TRBD2. The CDR3 is CASSQAGGRTGELFF. In nucleotides, the CDR3 is TGCGCCAGCAGCCAAGCGGGGGGGCGTACCGGGGAGCTGTTTTTT.